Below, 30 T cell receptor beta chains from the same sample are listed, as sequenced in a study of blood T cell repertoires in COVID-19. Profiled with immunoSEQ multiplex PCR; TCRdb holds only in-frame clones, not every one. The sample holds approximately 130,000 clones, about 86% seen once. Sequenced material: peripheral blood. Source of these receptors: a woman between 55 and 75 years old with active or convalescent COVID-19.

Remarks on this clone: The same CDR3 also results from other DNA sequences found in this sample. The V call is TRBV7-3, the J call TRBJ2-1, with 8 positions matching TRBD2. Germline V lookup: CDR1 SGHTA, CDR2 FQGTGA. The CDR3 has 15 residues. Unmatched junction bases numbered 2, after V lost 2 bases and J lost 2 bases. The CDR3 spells CASSLAGGPYNEQFF. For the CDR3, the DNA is TGTGCCAGCAGCTTAGCGGGAGGCCCCTACAATGAGCAGTTCTTC.

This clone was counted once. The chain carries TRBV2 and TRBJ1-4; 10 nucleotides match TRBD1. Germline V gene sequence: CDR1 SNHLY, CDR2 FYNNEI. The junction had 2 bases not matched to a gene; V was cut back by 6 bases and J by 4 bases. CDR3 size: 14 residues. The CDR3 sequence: CASRRDRGNEKLFF. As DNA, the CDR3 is TGTGCCAGCAGACGGGACAGGGGTAATGAAAAACTGTTTTTT.

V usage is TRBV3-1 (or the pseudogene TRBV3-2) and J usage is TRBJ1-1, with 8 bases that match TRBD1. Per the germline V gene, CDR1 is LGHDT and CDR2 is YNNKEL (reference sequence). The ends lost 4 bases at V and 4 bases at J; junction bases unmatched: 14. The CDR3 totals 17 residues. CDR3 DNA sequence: TGTGCCAGCAGCCGCCCCAGGACAGGGTTCGGGGGCACTGAAGCTTTCTTT. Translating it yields CASSRPRTGFGGTEAFF.

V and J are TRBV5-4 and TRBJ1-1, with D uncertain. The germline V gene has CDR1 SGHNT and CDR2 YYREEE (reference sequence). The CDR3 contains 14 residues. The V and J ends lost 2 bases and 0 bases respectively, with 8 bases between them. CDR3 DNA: TGTGCCAGCAGCTTAACAAGTCTGAACACTGAAGCTTTCTTT. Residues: CASSLTSLNTEAFF.

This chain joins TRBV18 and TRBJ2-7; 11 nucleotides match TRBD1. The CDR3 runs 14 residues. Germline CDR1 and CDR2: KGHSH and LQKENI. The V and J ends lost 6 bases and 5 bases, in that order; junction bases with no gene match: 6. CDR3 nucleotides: TGTGCCAGCTCTACGGGACAGGGGGTGAACGAGCAGTACGTC. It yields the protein CASSTGQGVNEQYV.

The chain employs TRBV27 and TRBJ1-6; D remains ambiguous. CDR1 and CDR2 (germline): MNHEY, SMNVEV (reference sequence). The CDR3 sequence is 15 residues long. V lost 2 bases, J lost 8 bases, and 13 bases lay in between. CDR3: CASSLGTAAYSPLHF. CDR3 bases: TGTGCCAGCAGTTTAGGAACGGCGGCCTATTCACCCCTCCACTTT.

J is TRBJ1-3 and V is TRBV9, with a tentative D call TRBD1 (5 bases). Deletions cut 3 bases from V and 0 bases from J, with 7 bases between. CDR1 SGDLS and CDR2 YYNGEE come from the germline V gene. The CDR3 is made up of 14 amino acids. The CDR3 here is CASSATASGNTIYF. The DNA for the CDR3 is TGTGCCAGCAGCGCGACAGCCTCTGGAAACACCATATATTTT. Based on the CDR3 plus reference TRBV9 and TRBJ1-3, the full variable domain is DSGVTQTPKHLITATGQRVTLRCSPRSGDLSVYWYQQSLDQGLQFLIQYYNGEERAKGNILERFSAQQFPDLHSELNLSSLELGDSALYFCASSATASGNTIYFGEGSWLTVV.

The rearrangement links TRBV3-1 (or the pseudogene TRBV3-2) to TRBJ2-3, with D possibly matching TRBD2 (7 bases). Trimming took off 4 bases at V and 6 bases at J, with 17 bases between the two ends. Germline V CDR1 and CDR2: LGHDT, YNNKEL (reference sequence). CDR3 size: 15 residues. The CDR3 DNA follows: TGTGCCAGCAGCCCCTTCGGCGGGGGCGGCGATACGCAGTATTTT. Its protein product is CASSPFGGGGDTQYF.

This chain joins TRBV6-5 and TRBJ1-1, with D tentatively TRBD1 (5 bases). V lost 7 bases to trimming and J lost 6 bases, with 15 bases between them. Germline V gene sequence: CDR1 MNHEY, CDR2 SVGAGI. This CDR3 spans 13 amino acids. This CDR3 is CASTGGVIAEAFF. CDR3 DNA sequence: TGTGCCAGCACGGGGGGGGTGATCGCTGAAGCTTTCTTT.

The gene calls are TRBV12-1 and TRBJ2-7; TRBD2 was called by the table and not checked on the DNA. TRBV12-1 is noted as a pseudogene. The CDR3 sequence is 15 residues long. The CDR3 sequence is CASSFFLAGAYEQYF. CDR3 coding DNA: TGTGCCAGCAGCTTTTTTCTAGCGGGAGCCTACGAGCAGTACTTC.

DNA for the CDR3: TGTGCCAGCAGTTTCTACACCGGGGAGCTGTTTTTT. It is translated as CASSFYTGELFF. This chain uses TRBV12-3 or TRBV12-4 with TRBJ2-2; D not resolved. V lost 3 bases, J lost 3 bases, and 2 bases lay in between. The CDR3 has 12 residues.

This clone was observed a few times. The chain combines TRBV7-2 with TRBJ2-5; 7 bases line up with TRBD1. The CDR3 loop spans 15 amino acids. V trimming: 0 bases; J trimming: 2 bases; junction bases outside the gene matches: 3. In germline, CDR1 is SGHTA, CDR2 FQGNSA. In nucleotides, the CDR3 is TGTGCCAGCAGCTTAGCCTACAGGGGACAAGAGACCCAGTACTTC. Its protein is CASSLAYRGQETQYF.

CDR3 loop: CAWGTGVGEKLFF. Here the CDR3 DNA reads TGTGCCTGGGGGACAGGGGTCGGAGAAAAACTGTTTTTT. V gene TRBV30 combines with J gene TRBJ1-4; 10 bases agree with TRBD1. Trimming cost V 5 bases and J 8 bases; bases outside gene matches: 5. The CDR3 loop spans 13 amino acids. Germline assignment: CDR1 GTSNPN and CDR2 SVGIG (reference sequence).

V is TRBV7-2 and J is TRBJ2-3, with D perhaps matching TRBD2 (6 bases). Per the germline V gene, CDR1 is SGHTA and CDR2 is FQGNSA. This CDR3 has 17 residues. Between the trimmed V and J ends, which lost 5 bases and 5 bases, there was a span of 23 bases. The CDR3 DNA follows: TGTGCCAGCAGCCGCGAGATGGGCGGGGCCGGGGGAGATACGCAGTATTTT. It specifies CASSREMGGAGGDTQYF.

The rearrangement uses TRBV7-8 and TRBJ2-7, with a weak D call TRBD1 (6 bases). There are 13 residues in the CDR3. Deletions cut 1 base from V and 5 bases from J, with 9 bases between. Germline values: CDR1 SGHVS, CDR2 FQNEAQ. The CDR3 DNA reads TGTGCCAGCAGCTTAGGGACAGAGAACGAGCAGTACGTC. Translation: CASSLGTENEQYV.

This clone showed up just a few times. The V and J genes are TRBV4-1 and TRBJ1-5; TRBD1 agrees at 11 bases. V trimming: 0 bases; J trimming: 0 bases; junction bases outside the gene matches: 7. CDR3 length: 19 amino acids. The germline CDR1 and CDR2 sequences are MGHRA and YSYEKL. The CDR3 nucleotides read TGCGCCAGCAGCCAAGAAGGGACAGGGGGTGGTCGTAGCAATCAGCCCCAGCATTTT. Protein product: CASSQEGTGGGRSNQPQHF.

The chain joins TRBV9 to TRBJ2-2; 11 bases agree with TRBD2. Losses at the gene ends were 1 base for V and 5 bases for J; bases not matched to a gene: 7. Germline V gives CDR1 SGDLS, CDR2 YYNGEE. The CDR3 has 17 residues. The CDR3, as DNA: TGTGCCAGCAGCGTAAGTCCGGGACTAGCGGAGACCGGGGAGCTGTTTTTT. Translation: CASSVSPGLAETGELFF. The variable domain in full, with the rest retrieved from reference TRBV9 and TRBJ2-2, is DSGVTQTPKHLITATGQRVTLRCSPRSGDLSVYWYQQSLDQGLQFLIQYYNGEERAKGNILERFSAQQFPDLHSELNLSSLELGDSALYFCASSVSPGLAETGELFFGEGSRLTVL.

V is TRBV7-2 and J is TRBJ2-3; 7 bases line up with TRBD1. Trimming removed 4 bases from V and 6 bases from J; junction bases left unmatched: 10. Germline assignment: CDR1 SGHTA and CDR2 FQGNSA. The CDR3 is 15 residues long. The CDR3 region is CASSSAGQVWDTQYF. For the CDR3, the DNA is TGTGCCAGCAGCTCGGCCGGACAGGTTTGGGATACGCAGTATTTT.

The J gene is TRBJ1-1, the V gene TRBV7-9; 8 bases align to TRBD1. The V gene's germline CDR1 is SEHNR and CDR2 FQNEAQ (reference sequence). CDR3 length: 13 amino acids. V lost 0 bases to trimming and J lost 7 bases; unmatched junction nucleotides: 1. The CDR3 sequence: CASSLADRGEAFF. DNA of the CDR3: TGTGCCAGCAGCTTAGCTGACAGGGGTGAAGCTTTCTTT.

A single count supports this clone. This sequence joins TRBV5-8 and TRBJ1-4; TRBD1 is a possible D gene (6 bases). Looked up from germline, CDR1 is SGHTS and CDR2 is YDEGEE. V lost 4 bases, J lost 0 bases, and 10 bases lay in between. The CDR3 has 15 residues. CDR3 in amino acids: CASSRQVATNEKLFF. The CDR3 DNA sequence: TGTGCCAGCAGCCGACAGGTAGCAACTAATGAAAAACTGTTTTTT. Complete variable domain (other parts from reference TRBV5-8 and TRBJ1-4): EAGVTQSPTHLIKTRGQQATLRCSPISGHTSVYWYQQALGLGLQFLLWYDEGEERNRGNFPPRFSGRQFPNYSSELNVNALELEDSALYLCASSRQVATNEKLFFGSGTQLSVL.

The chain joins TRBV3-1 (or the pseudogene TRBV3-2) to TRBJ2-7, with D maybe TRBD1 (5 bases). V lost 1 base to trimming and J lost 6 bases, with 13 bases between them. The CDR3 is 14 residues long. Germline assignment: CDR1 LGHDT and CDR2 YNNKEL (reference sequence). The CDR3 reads CASSQGQGTREQYV. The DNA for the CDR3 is TGTGCCAGCAGCCAAGGGCAGGGTACGCGCGAGCAGTACGTC.

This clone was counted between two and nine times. The CDR3 DNA reads TGTGCCAGCAGTGAAGCGGGTCTTACAGCATCACCCCTCCACTTT. Its translation: CASSEAGLTASPLHF. The rearrangement uses TRBV2 and TRBJ1-6; D remains unclear. The CDR3 loop spans 15 amino acids. V lost 0 bases and J 10 bases, leaving 13 bases between the germline ends. Germline CDR1 is SNHLY and CDR2 is FYNNEI.

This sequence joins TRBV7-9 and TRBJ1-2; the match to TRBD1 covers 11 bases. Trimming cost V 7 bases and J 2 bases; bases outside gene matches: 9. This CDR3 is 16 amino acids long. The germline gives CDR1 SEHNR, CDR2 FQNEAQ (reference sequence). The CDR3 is CASTFPGQGANYGYTF. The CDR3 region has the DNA TGTGCCAGCACTTTCCCAGGACAGGGGGCGAACTATGGCTACACCTTC.

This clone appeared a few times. The CDR3 DNA is TGTGCCAGCAGTGTCGGGACAGGGGGCAGGGGCTACACCTTC. This encodes CASSVGTGGRGYTF. This rearrangement joins TRBV2 to TRBJ1-2; 12 nucleotides align to TRBD1. This CDR3 spans 14 amino acids. Germline V gene data show CDR1 as SNHLY and CDR2 as FYNNEI. With 4 bases clipped from V and 8 bases from J, the junction kept 5 bases outside the gene matches.

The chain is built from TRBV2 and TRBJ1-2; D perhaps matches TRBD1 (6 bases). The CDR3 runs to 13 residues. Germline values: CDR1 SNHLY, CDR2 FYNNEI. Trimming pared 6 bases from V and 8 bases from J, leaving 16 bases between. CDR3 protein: CASSAYRENGYTF. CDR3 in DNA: TGTGCCAGCAGCGCTTACAGGGAAAACGGCTACACCTTC.

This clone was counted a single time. The CDR3, as DNA: TGTGCCAGCAGCTTAGCCCGTTCGGGCGGGAGTCACAATGAGCAGTTCTTC. It specifies CASSLARSGGSHNEQFF. This sequence joins TRBV7-2 and TRBJ2-1; TRBD2 matches 7 bases. CDR1 SGHTA and CDR2 FQGNSA come from the germline V gene. This CDR3 is built from 17 residues. The junction had 10 bases not matched to a gene; V was cut back by 0 bases and J by 5 bases.

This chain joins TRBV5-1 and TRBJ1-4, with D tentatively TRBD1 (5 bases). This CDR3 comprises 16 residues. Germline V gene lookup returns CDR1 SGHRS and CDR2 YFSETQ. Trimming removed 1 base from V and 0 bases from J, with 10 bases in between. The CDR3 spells CASSLNRQTTNEKLFF. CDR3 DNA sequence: TGCGCCAGCAGCTTGAATAGACAGACAACTAATGAAAAACTGTTTTTT.

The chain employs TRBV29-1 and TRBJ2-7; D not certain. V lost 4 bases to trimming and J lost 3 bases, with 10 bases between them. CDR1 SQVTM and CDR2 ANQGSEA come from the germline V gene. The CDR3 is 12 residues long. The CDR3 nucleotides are TGCAGCGTTGGAGTAGTGAACTACGAGCAGTACTTC. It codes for CSVGVVNYEQYF.

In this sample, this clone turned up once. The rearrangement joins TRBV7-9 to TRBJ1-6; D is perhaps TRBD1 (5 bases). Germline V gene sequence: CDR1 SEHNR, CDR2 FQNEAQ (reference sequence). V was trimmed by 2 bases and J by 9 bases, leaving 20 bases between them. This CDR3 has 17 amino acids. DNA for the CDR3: TGTGCCAGCAGCTTACAGACAGACTTTCTTTCCCCTTCACCCCTCCACTTT. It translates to CASSLQTDFLSPSPLHF.

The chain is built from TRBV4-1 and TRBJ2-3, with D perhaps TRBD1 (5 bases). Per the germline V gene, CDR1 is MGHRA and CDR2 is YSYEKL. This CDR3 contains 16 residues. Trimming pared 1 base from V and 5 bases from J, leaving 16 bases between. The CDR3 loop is CASSQGAGNFGDTQYF. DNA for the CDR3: TGCGCCAGCAGCCAAGGGGCAGGGAATTTCGGAGATACGCAGTATTTT.